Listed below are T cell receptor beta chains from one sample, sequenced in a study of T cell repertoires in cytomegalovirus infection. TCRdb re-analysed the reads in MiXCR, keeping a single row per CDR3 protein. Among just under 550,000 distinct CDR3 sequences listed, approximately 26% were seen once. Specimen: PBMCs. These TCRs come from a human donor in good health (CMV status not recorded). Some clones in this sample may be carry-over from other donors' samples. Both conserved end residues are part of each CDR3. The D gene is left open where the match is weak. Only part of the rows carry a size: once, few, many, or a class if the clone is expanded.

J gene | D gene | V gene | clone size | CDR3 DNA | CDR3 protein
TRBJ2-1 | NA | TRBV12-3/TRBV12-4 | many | TGTGCCAGCAGCGTCCAGGAGTCGGGCCGGGAGCAGTTCTTC | CASSVQESGREQFF
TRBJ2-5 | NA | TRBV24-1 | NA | TGTGCCACCAGTGACACCCGGACCGGTGGAGAGACCCAGTACTTC | CATSDTRTGGETQYF
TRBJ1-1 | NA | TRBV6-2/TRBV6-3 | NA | TGTGCCAGCAGTTATGCGTCGGGACACTGGAACACTGAAGCTTTCTTT | CASSYASGHWNTEAFF
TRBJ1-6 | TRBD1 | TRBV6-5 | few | TGTGCCAGCAGTTACTCGACCCAGGGGGATTCACCCCTCCACTTT | CASSYSTQGDSPLHF
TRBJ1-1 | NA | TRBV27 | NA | TGTGCCAGCAGTTTAACTCGGGGAGGGAACACTGAAGCTTTCTTT | CASSLTRGGNTEAFF
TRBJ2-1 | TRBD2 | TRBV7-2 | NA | TGTGCCAGCAGCTCCCTCGGCAGCGGGAGGGGGGCGGATGAGCAGTTCTTC | CASSSLGSGRGADEQFF
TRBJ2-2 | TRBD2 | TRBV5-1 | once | TGCGCCAGCAGCTTCGGGACTAGTTCCGGGGAGCTGTTTTTT | CASSFGTSSGELFF
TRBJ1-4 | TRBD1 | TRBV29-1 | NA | TGCAGCGTTGGACCGGGACAGGAGGAGGAAAAACTGTTTTTT | CSVGPGQEEEKLFF
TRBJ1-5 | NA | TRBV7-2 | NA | TGTGCCAGCAGCTTCTACATGGACAATCAGCCCCAGCATTTT | CASSFYMDNQPQHF
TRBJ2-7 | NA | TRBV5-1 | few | TGCGCCAGCAGCCCCCGGGTCAGGACCTCCTACGAGCAGTACTTC | CASSPRVRTSYEQYF
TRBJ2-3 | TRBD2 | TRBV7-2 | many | TGTGCCAGCAGCACGTCAGCGGGAGGATTACATACGCAGTATTTT | CASSTSAGGLHTQYF
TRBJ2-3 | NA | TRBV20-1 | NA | TGCAGTGCCAGCCAGAGGACAGATACGCAGTATTTT | CSASQRTDTQYF
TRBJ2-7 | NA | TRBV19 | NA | TGTGCCAGTTCCGGGTCTTTCTCCTACGAGCAGTACTTC | CASSGSFSYEQYF
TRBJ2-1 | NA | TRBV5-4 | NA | TGTGCCAGCAGCGCAGACCGATTTGAGCAGTTCTTC | CASSADRFEQFF
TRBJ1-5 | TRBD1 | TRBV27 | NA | TGTGCCAGCAGTTTTCAAACAGGGGGGAATCAGCCCCAGCATTTT | CASSFQTGGNQPQHF
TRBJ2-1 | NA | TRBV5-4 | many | TGTGCCAGCAGCTTGCTGACAGGACCTCACAATGAGCAGTTCTTC | CASSLLTGPHNEQFF
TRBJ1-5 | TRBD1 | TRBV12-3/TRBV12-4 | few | TGTGCCAGCACCAAGGGGGCGTTCGGGCAGCCCCAGCATTTT | CASTKGAFGQPQHF
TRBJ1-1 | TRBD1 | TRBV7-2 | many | TGTGCCAGCAGCTCCAGACAGGGTTACCCTGAAGCTTTCTTT | CASSSRQGYPEAFF